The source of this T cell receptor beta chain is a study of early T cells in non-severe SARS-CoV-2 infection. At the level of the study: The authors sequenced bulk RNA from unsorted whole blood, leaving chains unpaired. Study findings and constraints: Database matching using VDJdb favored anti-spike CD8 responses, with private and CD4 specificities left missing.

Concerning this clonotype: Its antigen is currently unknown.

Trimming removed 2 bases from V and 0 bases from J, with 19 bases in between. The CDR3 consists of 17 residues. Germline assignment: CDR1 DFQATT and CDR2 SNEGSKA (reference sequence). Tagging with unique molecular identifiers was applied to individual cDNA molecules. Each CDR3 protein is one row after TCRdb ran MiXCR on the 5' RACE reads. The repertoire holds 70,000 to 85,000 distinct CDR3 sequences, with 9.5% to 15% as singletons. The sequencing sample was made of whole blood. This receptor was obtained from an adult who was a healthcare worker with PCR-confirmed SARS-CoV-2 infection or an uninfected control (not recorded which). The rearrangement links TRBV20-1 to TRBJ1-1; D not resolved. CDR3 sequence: CSARPSGRRLLNTEAFF. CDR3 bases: TGCAGTGCTAGACCCAGCGGCCGGCGCTTGTTGAACACTGAAGCTTTCTTT.